These 13 T cell receptor beta chains share one sample of origin, sequenced in a study of T cell responses to AZD1222 COVID-19 vaccine. Some clones are missing from TCRdb's copy, which holds only in-frame ones; the method was immunoSEQ multiplex PCR. The table lists over 95,000 clones, approximately 94% of them singletons. The sample in question was peripheral blood, obtained on day 0 of AZD1222 vaccination. These receptors originate from an adult in good health.

The chain joins TRBV2 to TRBJ2-1; 14 nucleotides agree with TRBD2. Germline V gene data show CDR1 as SNHLY and CDR2 as FYNNEI. V trimming: 6 bases; J trimming: 7 bases; junction bases outside the gene matches: 14. The CDR3 has 18 residues. CDR3 sequence (DNA): TGTGCCAGCAGCGAATTGACTAGCGGGAGGGCCTACGGAAATGAGCAGTTCTTC. It translates to CASSELTSGRAYGNEQFF.

The V call is TRBV20-1, the J call TRBJ2-3; D is uncertain. Trimming left V 3 bases short and J 6 bases short, with 16 bases between. Germline values: CDR1 DFQATT, CDR2 SNEGSKA (reference sequence). The CDR3 runs to 14 residues. The CDR3 nucleotides are TGCAGTGCTAGTGTCGGCGCGCGCCCGGATACGCAGTATTTT. Its protein product is CSASVGARPDTQYF.

The sample holds one count of this clone. V gene TRBV5-1 combines with J gene TRBJ2-1, with 7 bases fitting TRBD1. Germline-derived CDR1 and CDR2 are SGHRS and YFSETQ. This CDR3 has 14 amino acids. Unmatched junction bases numbered 3, after V lost 4 bases and J lost 2 bases. The CDR3, as DNA: TGCGCCAGCAGCGTAAGGGGGCCCTACAATGAGCAGTTCTTC. This codes for CASSVRGPYNEQFF.

The chain joins TRBV5-8 to TRBJ1-4, with D possibly being TRBD1 (6 bases). This CDR3 spans 16 amino acids. With 0 bases removed from V and 6 bases from J, the gap between germline ends came to 15 bases. The V gene's germline CDR1 is SGHTS and CDR2 YDEGEE. The CDR3 loop is CASSLGSRGADEKLFF. CDR3 sequence (DNA): TGTGCCAGCAGCTTGGGTTCCAGGGGTGCAGATGAAAAACTGTTTTTT.

The V and J genes are TRBV30 and TRBJ1-4; 7 nucleotides line up with TRBD1. The CDR3 has 15 residues. Germline V lookup: CDR1 GTSNPN, CDR2 SVGIG (reference sequence). V dropped 4 bases and J dropped 8; count of bases not matched to a gene: 13. The CDR3 bases are TGTGCCTGGACCAGAACAGGGGCCCAGAAAGAAAAACTGTTTTTT. Translating it yields CAWTRTGAQKEKLFF.

Here the CDR3 reads CASSLVSGSSYNEQFF. The DNA of the CDR3 is TGTGCCAGCAGTTTGGTTAGCGGGAGCTCCTACAATGAGCAGTTCTTC. The genes are TRBV27 and TRBJ2-1; 9 bases agree with TRBD2. The CDR3 is 16 residues long. The V gene's germline CDR1 is MNHEY and CDR2 SMNVEV (reference sequence). Trimming took 3 bases from V and 0 from J; bases not matched to a gene: 3.

The chain combines TRBV3-1 (or the pseudogene TRBV3-2) with TRBJ2-7, with 8 positions matching TRBD2. Germline trimming cut 6 bases from V and 5 bases from J; bases unmatched to any gene: 9. The CDR3 runs to 14 residues. Germline V lookup: CDR1 LGHDT, CDR2 YNNKEL (reference sequence). In DNA form, the CDR3 reads TGTGCCAGCAGACTAGCGGCTGGGAGGGACGAGCAGTACTTC. It yields the protein CASRLAAGRDEQYF.

The chain joins TRBV6-5 to TRBJ2-7, with D perhaps TRBD2 (6 bases). V lost 7 bases, J lost 1 base, and 11 bases lay in between. CDR1 is MNHEY, CDR2 SVGAGI, per germline. The CDR3 runs 13 residues. CDR3 in amino acids: CASKNGGSYEQYF. CDR3 sequence (DNA): TGTGCCAGCAAAAATGGGGGGTCCTACGAGCAGTACTTC.

CDR3 sequence reads: CASRELAGVDEQFF. CDR3 nucleotides: TGTGCCAGTAGAGAGCTAGCGGGAGTCGATGAGCAGTTCTTC. The chain combines TRBV19 with TRBJ2-1; the match to TRBD2 covers 10 bases. The CDR3 is 14 amino acids. V lost 6 bases, J lost 8 bases, and 7 bases stayed unmatched. Germline V gene sequence: CDR1 LNHDA, CDR2 SQIVND (reference sequence).

The chain couples TRBV5-1 to TRBJ1-4; unclear D gene. Germline V gene lookup returns CDR1 SGHRS and CDR2 YFSETQ. This CDR3 is 14 amino acids long. Deletions cut 6 bases from V and 7 bases from J, with 16 bases between. The CDR3, as DNA: TGCGCCAGCACGTCAGACACCGTTGGTGAAAAACTGTTTTTT. Residues: CASTSDTVGEKLFF.

The chain employs TRBV6-6 and TRBJ2-7, with a tentative D call TRBD1 (6 bases). The V end lost 2 bases, the J end lost 3 bases, and 8 bases lay between the germline ends. The CDR3 consists of 13 residues. Germline V gene sequence: CDR1 MNHNY, CDR2 SVGAGI (reference sequence). CDR3 nucleotide sequence: TGTGCCAGCAGTTACCCGGACAGCTACGAGCAGTACTTC. This codes for CASSYPDSYEQYF.

This chain uses TRBV11-2 with TRBJ1-1, with D unclear. CDR1 SGHAT and CDR2 FQNNGV come from the germline V gene. The CDR3 has 15 amino acids. V was clipped by 2 bases and J by 4 bases, with 14 bases between them. CDR3 amino acids: CASSLTPAGSTEAFF. The DNA for the CDR3 is TGTGCCAGCAGCTTAACTCCCGCCGGTAGCACTGAAGCTTTCTTT.

The gene calls are TRBV10-3 and TRBJ2-1; 7 positions match TRBD1. Germline values: CDR1 ENHRY, CDR2 SYGVKD. This CDR3 region has 12 residues. The V and J ends lost 2 bases and 16 bases, in that order; junction bases with no gene match: 8. The DNA of the CDR3 is TGTGCCATCAGTGAGCCCGAGACAGGGAACTTCTTC. It specifies CAISEPETGNFF.